Each of the 13 T cell receptor beta chains below was sequenced from the same sample in a study of T-cell memory formation after mild COVID-19. TCRdb reanalysed the 5' RACE reads using MiXCR and keeps one entry per CDR3 protein. This sample has around 340,000 distinct CDR3 sequences, with over 10% found just once. Sequenced: PBMCs or a T cell subset sorted from them (not recorded which). All receptors derive from a man aged 18 to 30 who had mild COVID-19 (a few samples of this study predate the infection). Cell type and time point are not known.

In this sample, this clonotype turned up a few times. This chain connects TRBV4-3 to TRBJ2-1; 9 positions match TRBD2. The CDR3 loop spans 15 amino acids. V lost 1 base to trimming and J lost 12 bases; unmatched junction nucleotides: 10. CDR1 and CDR2 from the germline V gene are LGHNA and YSLEER. CDR3 in DNA: TGCGCCAGCAGCCAAGGTAGGGCTAGCGGGGATCGGCAGTTCTTC. Encoded protein: CASSQGRASGDRQFF.

This clonotype was observed a few times. This chain joins TRBV12-3 or TRBV12-4 and TRBJ2-1; D perhaps matches TRBD2 (5 bases). The CDR3 totals 14 residues. With 3 bases removed from V and 8 bases from J, the gap between germline ends came to 14 bases. The chain's CDR3 is CASSFPGEKDEQFF. The CDR3 nucleotides are TGTGCCAGCAGTTTTCCCGGGGAAAAGGATGAGCAGTTCTTC.

The J gene is TRBJ2-2, the V gene TRBV4-2; 10 bases fit TRBD1. The CDR3 totals 18 residues. V dropped 6 bases and J dropped 2; count of bases not matched to a gene: 12. Looked up from germline, CDR1 is LGHNA and CDR2 is YNFKEQ. The CDR3 sequence: CASSRQGAQLGNTGELFF. The DNA of the CDR3 is TGTGCCAGCAGTAGACAGGGGGCTCAGTTGGGAAACACCGGGGAGCTGTTTTTT.

Here the CDR3 DNA reads TGTGCCAGCAGCGGGGTAGGGTCTGAAACTGAAGCTTTCTTT. Its translation: CASSGVGSETEAFF. The V and J genes are TRBV5-6 and TRBJ1-1; the D is unclear. Trimming took off 4 bases at V and 5 bases at J, with 15 bases between the two ends. This CDR3 spans 14 amino acids. Germline V gene sequence: CDR1 SGHDT, CDR2 YYEEEE.

This clonotype was recorded a few times. This chain uses TRBV5-1 with TRBJ2-5; 10 bases are a match to TRBD2. The CDR3 sequence is 16 residues long. Germline CDR1 and CDR2: SGHRS and YFSETQ. V lost 1 base to trimming and J lost 1 base; unmatched junction nucleotides: 4. CDR3 nucleotide sequence: TGCGCCAGCAGCTTGTATAGCGGGGGGCCCCAAGAGACCCAGTACTTC. Translating gives CASSLYSGGPQETQYF.

The chain is built from TRBV7-9 and TRBJ2-5, with D maybe TRBD1 (6 bases). The V gene lost 6 bases and the J gene lost 7 bases, with 21 bases spanning the gap. The CDR3 runs 15 residues. From germline, CDR1 is SEHNR and CDR2 FQNEAQ (reference sequence). The CDR3 nucleotides read TGTGCCAGCAGTCCACGGACATCCTCCAGGGGGACCCAGTACTTC. Protein product: CASSPRTSSRGTQYF.

The chain couples TRBV6-2 or TRBV6-3 to TRBJ2-6; D unresolved. The CDR3 has 17 residues. V was clipped by 6 bases and J by 2 bases, with 17 bases between them. Per germline, CDR1 MNHEY and CDR2 SVGEGT. CDR3 coding DNA: TGTGCCAGCAGACCCACATATCGGTTTCCTGGGGCCAACGTCCTGACTTTC. It is translated as CASRPTYRFPGANVLTF.

This clonotype was seen at least ten times. This chain joins TRBV7-3 and TRBJ2-1, with D unresolved. The ends were cut back, 5 bases at V and 6 bases at J, with 11 bases in the middle. This CDR3 is 13 amino acids long. Germline V gene lookup returns CDR1 SGHTA and CDR2 FQGTGA. CDR3 sequence (DNA): TGTGCCAGCAGCCAGGTGGGCGTCAATGAGCAGTTCTTC. Protein product: CASSQVGVNEQFF.

V usage is TRBV7-3 and J usage is TRBJ1-1; the D is unclear. V lost 6 bases and J 5 bases, leaving 13 bases between the germline ends. The germline V gene encodes CDR1 SGHTA and CDR2 FQGTGA. The CDR3 is made up of 13 amino acids. The CDR3 here is CASSWRERTEAFF. CDR3 DNA: TGTGCCAGCAGTTGGAGGGAGAGGACTGAAGCTTTCTTT.

The chain joins TRBV20-1 to TRBJ2-7; D assignment may be TRBD1 or TRBD2 (6 bases each). CDR3 length: 14 amino acids. Trimming left V 6 bases short and J 1 base short, with 16 bases between. Germline V gives CDR1 DFQATT, CDR2 SNEGSKA (reference sequence). The chain's CDR3 is CSAREGGRSYEQYV. The CDR3 DNA reads as TGCAGTGCCCGAGAAGGGGGGCGATCCTACGAGCAGTACGTC.

The gene calls are TRBV12-3 or TRBV12-4 and TRBJ2-3; 7 bases are a match to TRBD1. The V and J ends lost 4 bases and 8 bases, in that order; junction bases with no gene match: 3. This CDR3 comprises 12 residues. The DNA of the CDR3 is TGTGCCAGCAGTTGGAGACAGGGTACGCAGTATTTT. Its protein product is CASSWRQGTQYF.

Ten or more counts support this clonotype. V usage is TRBV5-1 and J usage is TRBJ2-1; D unresolved. V lost 0 bases and J 8 bases, leaving 12 bases between the germline ends. The germline V gene has CDR1 SGHRS and CDR2 YFSETQ. CDR3 length: 14 residues. CDR3 amino acids: CASSLVSLWDEQFF. As DNA, the CDR3 is TGCGCCAGCAGCTTGGTCAGTCTTTGGGATGAGCAGTTCTTC.

This sequence joins TRBV6-5 and TRBJ2-2, with 12 bases that match TRBD2. Trimming at V came to 5 bases and at J to 4 bases, leaving 2 bases not matched to a gene. The CDR3 runs to 15 residues. Per the germline V gene, CDR1 is MNHEY and CDR2 is SVGAGI. The CDR3 loop reads CASSTLAGGTGELFF. The CDR3, as DNA: TGTGCCAGCAGTACACTAGCGGGAGGCACCGGGGAGCTGTTTTTT.